This TCR beta chain is drawn from a study of shared clonotypes between healthy human individuals. Cells designated naive CD8 were CD45RO-negative and were positively selected for CCR7, with terminally differentiated effector memory CD45RA+ cells excluded. TCRdb keeps only in-frame clones here, not all; method: immunoSEQ multiplex PCR. The sample consists of about 2.2 million clones, 85% to 95% of them appearing once. The germline V gene has CDR1 SNHLY and CDR2 FYNNEI. This CDR3 region has 15 residues. J lost 4 bases, V lost 2 bases, and 6 bases had no gene match. Material: naive CD8+ T cells from PBMCs. This chain links TRBV2 with TRBJ2-7; 9 bases align to TRBD2. The source of this sequence is a man younger than 35 in good health. Some clones in this sample may be carry-over from other donors' samples. Here the CDR3 reads CASSELVAGDYEQYF. CDR3 coding DNA: TGTGCCAGCAGTGAACTGGTAGCGGGAGATTACGAGCAGTACTTC.